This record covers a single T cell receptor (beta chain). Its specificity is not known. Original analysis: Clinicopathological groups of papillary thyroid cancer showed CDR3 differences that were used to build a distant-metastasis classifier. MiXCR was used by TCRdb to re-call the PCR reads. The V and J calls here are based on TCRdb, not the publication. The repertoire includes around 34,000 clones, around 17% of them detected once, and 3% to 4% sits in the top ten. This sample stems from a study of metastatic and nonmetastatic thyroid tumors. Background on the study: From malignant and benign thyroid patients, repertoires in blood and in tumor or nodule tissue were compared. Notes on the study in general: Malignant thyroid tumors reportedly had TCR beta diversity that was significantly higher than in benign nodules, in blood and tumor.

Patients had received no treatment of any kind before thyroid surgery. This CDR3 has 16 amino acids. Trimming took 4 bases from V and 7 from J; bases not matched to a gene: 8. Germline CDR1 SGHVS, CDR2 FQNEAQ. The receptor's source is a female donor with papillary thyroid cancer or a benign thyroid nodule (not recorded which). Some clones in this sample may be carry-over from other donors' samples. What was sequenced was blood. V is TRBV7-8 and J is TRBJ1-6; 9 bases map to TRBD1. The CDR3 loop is CASSYHVDRGNSPLHF. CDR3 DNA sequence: TGTGCCAGCAGCTACCACGTCGACAGGGGGAATTCACCCCTCCACTTT. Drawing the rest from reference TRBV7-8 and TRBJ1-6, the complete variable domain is GAGVSQSPRYKVAKRGQDVALRCDPISGHVSLFWYQQALGQGPEFLTYFQNEAQLDKSGLPSDRFFAERPEGSVSTLKIQRTQQEDSAVYLCASSYHVDRGNSPLHFGNGTRLTVT.